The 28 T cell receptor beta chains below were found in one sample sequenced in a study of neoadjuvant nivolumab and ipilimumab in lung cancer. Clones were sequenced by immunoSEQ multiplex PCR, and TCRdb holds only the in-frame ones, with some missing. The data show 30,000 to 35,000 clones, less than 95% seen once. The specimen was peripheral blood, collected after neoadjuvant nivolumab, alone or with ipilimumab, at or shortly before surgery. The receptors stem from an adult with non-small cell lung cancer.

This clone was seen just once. The CDR3 sequence is CSAPRGAYGYTF. CDR3 bases: TGCAGCGCTCCGCGGGGGGCCTATGGCTACACCTTC. The chain links TRBV29-1 to TRBJ1-2; possible D gene TRBD1, 6 bases. The CDR3 extends over 12 amino acids. Germline CDR1 is SQVTM and CDR2 is ANQGSEA. The germline V and J ends were trimmed by 7 bases and 4 bases, with 13 bases remaining between them.

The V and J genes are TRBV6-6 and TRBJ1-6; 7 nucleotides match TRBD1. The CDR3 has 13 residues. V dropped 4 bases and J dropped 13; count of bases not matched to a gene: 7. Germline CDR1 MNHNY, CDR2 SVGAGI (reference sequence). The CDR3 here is CASSSTGESPLHF. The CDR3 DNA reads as TGTGCCAGCAGTTCCACAGGGGAAAGTCCCCTCCACTTT.

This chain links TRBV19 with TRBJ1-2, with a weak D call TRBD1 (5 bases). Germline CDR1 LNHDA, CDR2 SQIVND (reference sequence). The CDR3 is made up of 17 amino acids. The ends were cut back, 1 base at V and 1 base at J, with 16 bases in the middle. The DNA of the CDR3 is TGTGCCAGTAGTATAGGATTCGGGCGGGGGGATAACTATGGCTACACCTTC. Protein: CASSIGFGRGDNYGYTF.

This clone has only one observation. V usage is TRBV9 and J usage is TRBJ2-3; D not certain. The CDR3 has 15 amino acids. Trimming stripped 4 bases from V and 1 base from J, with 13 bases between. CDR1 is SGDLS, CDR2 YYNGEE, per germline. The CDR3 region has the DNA TGTGCCAGCAGCCGTCAGGTAATCGGCACAGATACGCAGTATTTT. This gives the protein CASSRQVIGTDTQYF.

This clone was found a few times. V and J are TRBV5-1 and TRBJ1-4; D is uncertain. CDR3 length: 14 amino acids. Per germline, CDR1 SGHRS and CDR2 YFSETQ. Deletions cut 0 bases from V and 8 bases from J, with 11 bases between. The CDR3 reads CASSLGRVQEKLFF. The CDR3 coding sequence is TGCGCCAGCAGCTTGGGGAGGGTTCAGGAAAAACTGTTTTTT.

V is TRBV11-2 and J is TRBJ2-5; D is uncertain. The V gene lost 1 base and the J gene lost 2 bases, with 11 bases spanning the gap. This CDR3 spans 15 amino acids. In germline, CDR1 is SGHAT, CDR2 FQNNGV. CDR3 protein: CASSLGYLAQETQYF. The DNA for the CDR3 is TGTGCCAGCAGCTTAGGGTACTTGGCGCAAGAGACCCAGTACTTC.

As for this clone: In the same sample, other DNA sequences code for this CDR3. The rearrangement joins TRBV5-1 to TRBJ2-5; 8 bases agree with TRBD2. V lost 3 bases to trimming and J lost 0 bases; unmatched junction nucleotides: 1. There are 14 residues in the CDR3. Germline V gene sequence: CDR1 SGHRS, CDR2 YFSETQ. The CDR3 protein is CASSSRGDQETQYF. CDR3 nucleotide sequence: TGCGCCAGCAGCTCGCGGGGGGACCAAGAGACCCAGTACTTC.

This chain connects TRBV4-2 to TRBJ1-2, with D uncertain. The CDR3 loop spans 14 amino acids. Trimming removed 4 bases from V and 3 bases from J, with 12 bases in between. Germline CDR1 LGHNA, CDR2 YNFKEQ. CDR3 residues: CASSRWPSDYGYTF. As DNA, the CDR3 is TGTGCCAGCAGCCGTTGGCCGAGTGACTATGGCTACACCTTC.

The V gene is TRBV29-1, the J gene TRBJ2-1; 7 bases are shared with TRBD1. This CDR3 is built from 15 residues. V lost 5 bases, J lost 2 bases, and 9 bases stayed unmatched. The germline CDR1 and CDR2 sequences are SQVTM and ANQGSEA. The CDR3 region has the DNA TGCAGCGTTACCCGAACAGGGGCGGCCTACAATGAGCAGTTCTTC. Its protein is CSVTRTGAAYNEQFF.

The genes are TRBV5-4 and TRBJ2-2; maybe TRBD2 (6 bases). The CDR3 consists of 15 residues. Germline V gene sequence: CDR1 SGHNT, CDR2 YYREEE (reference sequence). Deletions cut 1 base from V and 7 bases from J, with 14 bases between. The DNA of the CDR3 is TGTGCCAGCAGCTTGTCCAGCGGGTTTAACGGGGAGCTGTTTTTT. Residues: CASSLSSGFNGELFF.

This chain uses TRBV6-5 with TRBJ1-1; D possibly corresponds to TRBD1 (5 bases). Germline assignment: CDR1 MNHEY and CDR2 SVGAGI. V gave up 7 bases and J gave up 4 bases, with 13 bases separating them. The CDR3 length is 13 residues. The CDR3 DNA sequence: TGTGCCAGCACCCAAGCGGGGGGCACTGAAGCTTTCTTT. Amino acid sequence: CASTQAGGTEAFF.

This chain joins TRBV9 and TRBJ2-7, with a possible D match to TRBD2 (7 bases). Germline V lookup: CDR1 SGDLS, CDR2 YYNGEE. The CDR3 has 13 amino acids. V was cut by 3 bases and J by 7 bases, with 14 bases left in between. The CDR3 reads CASSGGGAGEQYF. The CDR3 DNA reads TGTGCCAGCAGCGGAGGGGGGGCAGGGGAGCAGTACTTC.

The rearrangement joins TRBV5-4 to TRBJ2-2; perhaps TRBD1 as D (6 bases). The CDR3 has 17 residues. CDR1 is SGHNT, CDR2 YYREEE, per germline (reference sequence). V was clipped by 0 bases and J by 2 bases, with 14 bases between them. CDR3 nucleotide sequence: TGTGCCAGCAGCTTGGCTCTGGACAGCCTAAACACCGGGGAGCTGTTTTTT. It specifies CASSLALDSLNTGELFF.

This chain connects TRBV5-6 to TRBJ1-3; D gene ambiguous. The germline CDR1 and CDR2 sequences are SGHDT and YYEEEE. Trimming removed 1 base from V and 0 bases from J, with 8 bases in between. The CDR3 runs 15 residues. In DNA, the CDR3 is TGTGCCAGCAGCTTGTCACAGTACTCTGGAAACACCATATATTTT. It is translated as CASSLSQYSGNTIYF. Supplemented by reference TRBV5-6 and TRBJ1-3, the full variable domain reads DAGVTQSPTHLIKTRGQQVTLRCSPKSGHDTVSWYQQALGQGPQFIFQYYEEEERQRGNFPDRFSGHQFPNYSSELNVNALLLGDSALYLCASSLSQYSGNTIYFGEGSWLTVV.

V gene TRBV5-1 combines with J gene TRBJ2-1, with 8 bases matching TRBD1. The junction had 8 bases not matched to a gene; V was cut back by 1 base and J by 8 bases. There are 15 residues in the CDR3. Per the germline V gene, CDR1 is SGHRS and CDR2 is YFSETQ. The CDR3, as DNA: TGCGCCAGCAGCTTGAGTGGACAGGGCTTTCATGAGCAGTTCTTC. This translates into CASSLSGQGFHEQFF.

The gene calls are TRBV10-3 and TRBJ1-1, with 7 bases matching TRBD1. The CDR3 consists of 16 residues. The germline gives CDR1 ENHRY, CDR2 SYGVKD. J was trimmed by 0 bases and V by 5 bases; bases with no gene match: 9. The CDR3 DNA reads TGTGCCATCAGTTCCGGGACAGTAGGCCTGAACACTGAAGCTTTCTTT. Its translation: CAISSGTVGLNTEAFF.

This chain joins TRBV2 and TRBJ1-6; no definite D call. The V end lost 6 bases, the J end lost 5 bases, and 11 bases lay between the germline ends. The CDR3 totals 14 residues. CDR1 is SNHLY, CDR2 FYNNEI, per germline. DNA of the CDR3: TGTGCCAGCAGCAACGGCAGGAATAATTCACCCCTCCACTTT. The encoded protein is CASSNGRNNSPLHF.

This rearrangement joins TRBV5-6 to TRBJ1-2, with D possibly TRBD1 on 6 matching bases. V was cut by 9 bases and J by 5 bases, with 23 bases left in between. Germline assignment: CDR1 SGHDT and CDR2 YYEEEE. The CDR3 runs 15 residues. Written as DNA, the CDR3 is TGTGCCACCTTCTCAGGGGATTCCCTAATTTATGGCTACACCTTC. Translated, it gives CATFSGDSLIYGYTF.

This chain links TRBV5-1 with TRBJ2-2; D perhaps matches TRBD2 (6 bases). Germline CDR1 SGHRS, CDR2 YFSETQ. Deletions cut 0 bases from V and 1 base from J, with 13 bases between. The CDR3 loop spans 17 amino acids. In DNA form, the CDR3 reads TGCGCCAGCAGCTTGGCCGGCGGAGCGGGGAACACCGGGGAGCTGTTTTTT. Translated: CASSLAGGAGNTGELFF.

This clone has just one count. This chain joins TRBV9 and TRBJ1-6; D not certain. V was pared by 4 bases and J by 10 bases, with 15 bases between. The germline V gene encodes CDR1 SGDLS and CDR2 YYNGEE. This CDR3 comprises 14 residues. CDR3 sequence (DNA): TGTGCCAGCAGCTCCCGGTCGGTAAGCTCACCCCTCCACTTT. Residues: CASSSRSVSSPLHF. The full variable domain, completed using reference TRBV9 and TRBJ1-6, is DSGVTQTPKHLITATGQRVTLRCSPRSGDLSVYWYQQSLDQGLQFLIQYYNGEERAKGNILERFSAQQFPDLHSELNLSSLELGDSALYFCASSSRSVSSPLHFGNGTRLTVT.

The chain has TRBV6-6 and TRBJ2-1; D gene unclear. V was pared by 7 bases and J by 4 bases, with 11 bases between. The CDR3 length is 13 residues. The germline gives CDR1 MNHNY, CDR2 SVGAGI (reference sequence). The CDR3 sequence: CASTPDAYNEQFF. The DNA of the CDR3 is TGTGCCAGCACCCCGGACGCGTACAATGAGCAGTTCTTC.

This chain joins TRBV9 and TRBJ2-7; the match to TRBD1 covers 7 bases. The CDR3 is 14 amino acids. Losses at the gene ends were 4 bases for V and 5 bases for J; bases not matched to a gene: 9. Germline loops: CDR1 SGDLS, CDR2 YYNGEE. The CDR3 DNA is TGTGCCAGCAGCTCACGGACAGGATGGGACGAGCAGTACTTC. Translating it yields CASSSRTGWDEQYF.

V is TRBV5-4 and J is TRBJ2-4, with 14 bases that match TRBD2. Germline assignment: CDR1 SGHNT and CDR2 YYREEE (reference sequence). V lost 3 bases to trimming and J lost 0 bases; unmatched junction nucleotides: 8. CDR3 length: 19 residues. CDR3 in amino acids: CASSSRLAGGELAKNIQYF. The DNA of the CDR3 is TGTGCCAGCAGCTCGAGACTAGCGGGGGGGGAACTAGCCAAAAACATTCAGTACTTC.

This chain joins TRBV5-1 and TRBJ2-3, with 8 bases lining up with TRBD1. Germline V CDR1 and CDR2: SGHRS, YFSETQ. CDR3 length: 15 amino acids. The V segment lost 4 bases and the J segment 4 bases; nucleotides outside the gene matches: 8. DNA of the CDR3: TGCGCCAGCAGCCCTGGACAGGGAGGCCCAGATACGCAGTATTTT. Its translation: CASSPGQGGPDTQYF.

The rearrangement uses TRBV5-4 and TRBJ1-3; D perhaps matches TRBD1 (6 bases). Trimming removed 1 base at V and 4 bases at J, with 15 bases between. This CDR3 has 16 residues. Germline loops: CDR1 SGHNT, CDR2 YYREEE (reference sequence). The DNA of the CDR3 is TGTGCCAGCAGCTTGTCGGGTGGACAGAGAGGAAACACCATATATTTT. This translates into CASSLSGGQRGNTIYF.

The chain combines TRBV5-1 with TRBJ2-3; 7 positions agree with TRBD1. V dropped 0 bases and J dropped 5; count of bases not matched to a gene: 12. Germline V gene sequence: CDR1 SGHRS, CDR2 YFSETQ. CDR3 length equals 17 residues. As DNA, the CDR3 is TGCGCCAGCAGCTTGGGTCTGACAGGGCGGCGAAAAGATACGCAGTATTTT. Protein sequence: CASSLGLTGRRKDTQYF.

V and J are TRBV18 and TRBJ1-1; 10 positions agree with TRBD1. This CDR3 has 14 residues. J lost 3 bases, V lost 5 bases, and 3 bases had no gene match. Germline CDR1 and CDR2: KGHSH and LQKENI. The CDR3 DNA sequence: TGTGCCAGCTCAGACGGACAGGGGGACACTGAAGCTTTCTTT. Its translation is CASSDGQGDTEAFF.

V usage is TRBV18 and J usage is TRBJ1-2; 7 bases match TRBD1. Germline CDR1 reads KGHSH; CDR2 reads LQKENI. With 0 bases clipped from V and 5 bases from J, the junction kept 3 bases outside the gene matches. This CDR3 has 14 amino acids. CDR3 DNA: TGTGCCAGCTCACCACCGGGGGACAGATATGGCTACACCTTC. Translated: CASSPPGDRYGYTF.